This T cell receptor (beta chain) emerged from a study of immune heterogeneity within non-small cell lung tumors. Study-level points and caveats: High-frequency clones unique to single sites coexisted with identical dominant CDR3 beta clonotypes that recurred across tumor sites within a patient.

The TCR beta CDR3 region underwent multiplex PCR amplification with 32 V and 13 J primers. TCRdb re-derived calls from the multiplex PCR reads in MiXCR, one entry per CDR3 protein. The sample records 12,000 or so distinct CDR3 sequences, around 29% being singletons. A word on this clonotype: The target antigen is unknown.

V gave up 4 bases and J gave up 7 bases; unmatched junction bases: 3. Germline CDR1 is MDHEN and CDR2 is SYDVKM. This CDR3 region has 13 residues. With 600 to 700 ng used per sample, the template was genomic DNA from bulk tumor. Collection of several biopsies per primary tumor, spaced far apart, took place during surgery. Curative surgery was performed on patients who had untreated, newly diagnosed non-small cell lung cancer. Material for sequencing was lung tumor tissue. V and J are TRBV28 and TRBJ2-4; 8 bases map to TRBD1. The sequence was collected from a man in his fifties with non-small cell lung cancer. The CDR3 DNA reads TGTGCCAGCAGTTGGACAGGGTCGAACATTCAGTACTTC. Translating gives CASSWTGSNIQYF.